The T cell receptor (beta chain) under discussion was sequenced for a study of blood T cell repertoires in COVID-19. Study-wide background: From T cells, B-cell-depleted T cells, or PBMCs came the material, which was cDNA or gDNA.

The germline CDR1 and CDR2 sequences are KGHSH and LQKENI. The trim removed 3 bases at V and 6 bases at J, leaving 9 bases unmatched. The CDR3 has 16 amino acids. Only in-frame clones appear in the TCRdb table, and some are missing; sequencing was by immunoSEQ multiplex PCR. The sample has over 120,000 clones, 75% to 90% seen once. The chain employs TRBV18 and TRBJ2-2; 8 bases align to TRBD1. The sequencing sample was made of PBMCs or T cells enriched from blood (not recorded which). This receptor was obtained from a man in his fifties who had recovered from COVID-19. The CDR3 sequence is CASSPPGQDGSGELFF. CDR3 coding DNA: TGTGCCAGCTCACCCCCGGGACAGGACGGGTCCGGGGAGCTGTTTTTT.